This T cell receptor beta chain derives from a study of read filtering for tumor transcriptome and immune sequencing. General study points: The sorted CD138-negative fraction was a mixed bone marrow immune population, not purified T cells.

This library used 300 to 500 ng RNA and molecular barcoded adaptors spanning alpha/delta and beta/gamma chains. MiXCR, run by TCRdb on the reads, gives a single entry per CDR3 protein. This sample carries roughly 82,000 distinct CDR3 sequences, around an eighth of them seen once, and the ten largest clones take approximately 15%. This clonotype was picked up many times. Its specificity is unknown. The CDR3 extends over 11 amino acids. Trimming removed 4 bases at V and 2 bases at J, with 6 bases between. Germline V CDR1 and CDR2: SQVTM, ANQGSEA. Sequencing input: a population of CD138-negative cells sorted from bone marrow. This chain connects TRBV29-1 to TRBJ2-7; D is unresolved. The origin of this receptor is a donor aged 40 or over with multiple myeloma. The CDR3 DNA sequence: TGCAGCGTTGGTGACCCCTACGAGCAGTACTTC. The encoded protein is CSVGDPYEQYF.